These 27 T cell receptor beta chains were sequenced from one sample in a study of identical twins. TCRdb processed the 5' RACE reads anew with MiXCR; each CDR3 protein has one entry. The sample carries approximately 680,000 distinct CDR3 sequences, under 8.5% recorded once. The same data also contributed to another study, on yellow fever vaccine responses in identical twins.

The sequenced sample was PBMCs. The receptors shown here come from a woman between 18 and 29 years old in good health.

This clonotype showed up many times. J is TRBJ2-1 and V is TRBV20-1, with 10 bases that match TRBD2. The CDR3 sequence is 14 residues long. Germline loops: CDR1 DFQATT, CDR2 SNEGSKA (reference sequence). CDR3 protein: CSANLAGVENEQFF. CDR3 sequence (DNA): TGCAGCGCCAACCTAGCGGGAGTTGAGAATGAGCAGTTCTTC.

This clonotype came up a few times. The chain recombines TRBV9 with TRBJ2-2; D might be TRBD1 or TRBD2, each matching 5 bases. The length of the CDR3 is 15 residues. Trimming took 4 bases from V and 10 from J, leaving 20 bases between them. Germline values: CDR1 SGDLS, CDR2 YYNGEE. The CDR3 nucleotides read TGTGCCAGCAGCCCCCCGGGGACGGTTCCCGTGGAGCTGTTTTTT. This gives the protein CASSPPGTVPVELFF.

The chain couples TRBV5-1 to TRBJ2-7; 10 bases match TRBD2. Germline lookup yields CDR1 SGHRS and CDR2 YFSETQ. The length of the CDR3 is 15 residues. The J segment lost 4 bases and the V segment lost 4 bases, leaving 8 bases of the junction unmatched. The CDR3 loop is CASSLWGTSEYEQYV. The CDR3 DNA reads TGCGCCAGCAGCCTGTGGGGGACTAGCGAGTACGAGCAGTACGTC.

Notes on this clonotype: Mismatch with germline at one junction end may stem from a read error. The chain carries TRBV29-1 and TRBJ2-7; 8 bases align to TRBD2. The CDR3 runs 14 residues. The germline V gene has CDR1 SQVTM and CDR2 ANQGSEA. CDR3 in amino acids: CSARDTGGSYKQYF. CDR3 sequence (DNA): TGCAGCGCCCGGGACACGGGAGGGTCCTACAAGCAGTACTTC.

This clonotype showed up many times. The rearrangement joins TRBV7-2 to TRBJ2-5; D call uncertain. V was pared by 2 bases and J by 4 bases, with 11 bases between. The CDR3 length is 14 residues. Germline V lookup: CDR1 SGHTA, CDR2 FQGNSA. The CDR3 sequence is CASSLLPGLETQYF. CDR3 coding DNA: TGTGCCAGCAGCTTACTGCCTGGGTTAGAGACCCAGTACTTC.

This rearrangement joins TRBV12-3 or TRBV12-4 to TRBJ2-1; no definite D call. Trimming pared 2 bases from V and 6 bases from J, leaving 8 bases between. The CDR3 runs to 13 residues. CDR3 sequence: CASSLSHRNEQFF. The CDR3 DNA follows: TGTGCCAGCAGTTTAAGTCACCGCAATGAGCAGTTCTTC.

This clonotype showed up many times. This chain links TRBV20-1 with TRBJ1-3; D gene unclear. The CDR3 covers 12 residues. Germline assignment: CDR1 DFQATT and CDR2 SNEGSKA (reference sequence). V was shortened by 5 bases and J by 0 bases, with 5 bases between the two germline ends. The CDR3 DNA reads TGCAGTGCTGCGAGCTCTGGAAACACCATATATTTT. It encodes CSAASSGNTIYF.

This rearrangement joins TRBV20-1 to TRBJ1-2, with 11 bases matching TRBD1. Germline assignment: CDR1 DFQATT and CDR2 SNEGSKA (reference sequence). The CDR3 extends over 14 amino acids. V lost 6 bases and J lost 7; bases outside the gene matches: 10. CDR3: CSAIVGTGGAGYTF. The CDR3 DNA reads as TGCAGTGCCATAGTCGGGACAGGGGGAGCTGGCTACACCTTC.

The J gene is TRBJ2-7, the V gene TRBV12-1; the table's D call, TRBD1, was not checked against the DNA. TRBV12-1 is assigned pseudogene status. The CDR3 totals 14 residues. CDR3 sequence reads: CARSPGLLSYEQYF. The DNA of the CDR3 is TGTGCCAGGAGCCCCGGGCTCCTCTCCTACGAGCAGTACTTC.

The chain links TRBV27 to TRBJ2-7; the D gene could be TRBD1 or TRBD2 (5 bases each). CDR3 length: 9 amino acids. Trimming shortened V by 10 bases and J by 12 bases, and 13 bases separated the two germline ends. From germline, CDR1 is MNHEY and CDR2 SMNVEV (reference sequence). The CDR3 DNA reads TGTGCCAACAGGACTCCGACGTACTTC. Translation: CANRTPTYF.

This clonotype came up many times. The chain links TRBV12-3 or TRBV12-4 to TRBJ2-1; D tentatively fits TRBD1 or TRBD2 (5 bases each). V was shortened by 5 bases and J by 9 bases, with 20 bases between the two germline ends. The CDR3 length is 15 residues. CDR3 bases: TGTGCCAGCAGTCCCCAGAGGGGCGAGAGGGGTGAGCAGTTCTTC. Translation gives CASSPQRGERGEQFF.

The genes are TRBV20-1 and TRBJ1-6, with D hard to call. The CDR3 contains 17 residues. Per the germline V gene, CDR1 is DFQATT and CDR2 is SNEGSKA (reference sequence). The germline V and J ends were trimmed by 1 base and 7 bases, with 20 bases remaining between them. CDR3 loop: CSARAVWRVLRNSPLHF. CDR3 bases: TGCAGTGCTAGAGCCGTTTGGAGAGTACTAAGGAATTCACCCCTCCACTTT.

The rearrangement joins TRBV12-3 or TRBV12-4 to TRBJ1-1; D uncertain. V shed 11 bases and J shed 2 bases, with 15 bases lying between them. The CDR3 is 13 residues long. CDR3 sequence (DNA): TGTGCCGGCCAGAGAGGGCCCAACACTGAAGCTTTCTTT. Translated, it gives CAGQRGPNTEAFF.

This clonotype has ten or more counts. V usage is TRBV12-3 or TRBV12-4 and J usage is TRBJ1-2; the D gene is possibly TRBD1 (5 bases). The CDR3 contains 13 residues. V lost 5 bases and J 1 base, leaving 8 bases between the germline ends. CDR3 in amino acids: CASSRDVNYGYTF. The CDR3 DNA is TGTGCCAGCAGTAGGGACGTTAACTATGGCTACACCTTC.

This rearrangement joins TRBV4-1 to TRBJ2-7, with TRBD2 matching over 12 bases. The V segment lost 0 bases and the J segment 7 bases; nucleotides outside the gene matches: 4. The V gene's germline CDR1 is MGHRA and CDR2 YSYEKL. The CDR3 spans 15 residues. CDR3 in amino acids: CASSQETSGSLEQYF. DNA for the CDR3: TGCGCCAGCAGCCAAGAGACTAGCGGGAGCTTGGAGCAGTACTTC.

This clonotype was counted many times. The rearrangement links TRBV29-1 to TRBJ2-5, with TRBD2 identical over 10 bases. With V trimmed by 5 bases and J by 2 bases, 2 bases remained unmatched. The CDR3 runs 13 residues. Germline CDR1 is SQVTM and CDR2 is ANQGSEA. The CDR3 loop reads CSVMTSGQETQYF. CDR3 in DNA: TGCAGCGTTATGACTAGCGGGCAAGAGACCCAGTACTTC.

The rearrangement links TRBV2 to TRBJ2-1; 8 nucleotides align to TRBD2. J was trimmed by 4 bases and V by 9 bases; bases with no gene match: 8. The CDR3 totals 14 residues. Germline V gene data show CDR1 as SNHLY and CDR2 as FYNNEI. In DNA, the CDR3 is TGTGCCAGAAGCGGGAGCTACCAATACAATGAGCAGTTCTTC. Its protein is CARSGSYQYNEQFF.

The J gene is TRBJ2-5, the V gene TRBV15, with TRBD2 as a possible D gene (5 bases). CDR1 is LNHNV and CDR2 is YYDKDF in the germline V gene (reference sequence). The CDR3 covers 15 residues. V lost 1 base, J lost 1 base, and 10 bases lay in between. CDR3 amino acids: CATSRGGGVQETQYF. CDR3 coding DNA: TGTGCCACCAGCAGAGGAGGAGGCGTCCAAGAGACCCAGTACTTC.

Many counts were recorded for this clonotype. The chain couples TRBV5-1 to TRBJ2-7; TRBD2 matches at 7 bases. V was clipped by 2 bases and J by 5 bases; unmatched bases: 13. The germline CDR1 and CDR2 sequences are SGHRS and YFSETQ. The CDR3 spans 16 residues. CDR3 residues: CASSFGKWRENHEQYF. The CDR3 nucleotides are TGCGCCAGCAGCTTTGGTAAATGGCGGGAGAACCACGAGCAGTACTTC.

This clonotype was detected ten times or more. The genes are TRBV29-1 and TRBJ1-1; 10 bases align to TRBD1. V was pared by 6 bases and J by 4 bases, with 8 bases of the junction left unmatched. The CDR3 is 14 residues long. The germline V gene encodes CDR1 SQVTM and CDR2 ANQGSEA. The DNA for the CDR3 is TGCAGCGTCGACAGGGGGCTATTGGGCACTGAAGCTTTCTTT. This gives the protein CSVDRGLLGTEAFF.

This sequence joins TRBV6-4 and TRBJ2-1; D is perhaps TRBD1 or TRBD2 (6 bases each). There are 15 residues in the CDR3. Germline assignment: CDR1 MRHNA and CDR2 SNTAGT. Trimming removed 0 bases from V and 7 bases from J, with 13 bases in between. CDR3 sequence: CASSDSWGAQNEQFF. DNA for the CDR3: TGTGCCAGCAGTGACTCGTGGGGGGCGCAGAATGAGCAGTTCTTC.

This clonotype was recorded at least ten times. The chain links TRBV10-3 to TRBJ1-6; the match to TRBD1 covers 7 bases. V shed 2 bases and J 5 bases; nucleotides not matched to a gene: 3. CDR3 length equals 15 residues. Germline CDR1 and CDR2: ENHRY and SYGVKD. CDR3 nucleotide sequence: TGTGCCATCAGTGAGATCGGGACAGATAATTCACCCCTCCACTTT. It yields the protein CAISEIGTDNSPLHF.

This clonotype was recorded at least ten times. This chain connects TRBV7-6 to TRBJ1-5; D perhaps matches TRBD1 (5 bases). From germline, CDR1 is SGHVS and CDR2 FNYEAQ. The CDR3 loop spans 15 amino acids. V lost 6 bases and J lost 3, with 15 bases in between. CDR3 coding DNA: TGTGCCAGCAGACCGACAGCGTCCATCAATCAGCCCCAGCATTTT. Residues: CASRPTASINQPQHF.

Only a few counts were recorded for this clonotype. V is TRBV12-3 or TRBV12-4 and J is TRBJ2-1; D unresolved. The CDR3 has 16 residues. Trimming cost V 6 bases and J 0 bases, with 15 bases left between them. In DNA form, the CDR3 reads TGTGCCAGCAGCTCCCTAGGAGCCGACTCCTACAATGAGCAGTTCTTC. Encoded protein: CASSSLGADSYNEQFF.

This clonotype was counted ten times or more. This chain uses TRBV5-1 with TRBJ2-5, with D possibly being TRBD1 (6 bases). The V gene's germline CDR1 is SGHRS and CDR2 YFSETQ. Trimming removed 3 bases from V and 5 bases from J, with 23 bases in between. This CDR3 has 17 residues. The CDR3 region is CASSSGSNRVWWETQYF. CDR3 DNA sequence: TGCGCCAGCAGCTCAGGAAGCAACAGGGTCTGGTGGGAGACCCAGTACTTC.

The chain couples TRBV24-1 to TRBJ2-3; 7 nucleotides agree with TRBD1. Looked up from germline, CDR1 is KGHDR and CDR2 is SFDVKD. Trimming took 1 base from V and 4 from J; bases not matched to a gene: 7. CDR3 length: 16 residues. Here the CDR3 DNA reads TGTGCCACCAGTGATTTTGGTACAGGGGTGGCAGATACGCAGTATTTT. The encoded protein is CATSDFGTGVADTQYF.

The gene calls are TRBV12-3 or TRBV12-4 and TRBJ2-6, with D tentatively TRBD2 (5 bases). V lost 2 bases and J lost 4, with 12 bases in between. There are 16 residues in the CDR3. The CDR3 DNA reads TGTGCCAGCAGTTTAAATCCGGGGAAAGGGGCCAACGTCCTGACTTTC. Residues: CASSLNPGKGANVLTF.